This note documents a single T cell receptor (beta chain) sequence. This specimen belongs to a study of blood T cell repertoires in COVID-19. Study-wide context: Material from acute and convalescent COVID-19 was sourced from the United States, Italy and Spain.

V trimming: 4 bases; J trimming: 2 bases; junction bases outside the gene matches: 11. The CDR3 runs to 18 residues. Germline V gene sequence: CDR1 PRHDT, CDR2 FYEKMQ (reference sequence). Sequencing used immunoSEQ multiplex PCR; TCRdb keeps in-frame clones, though not all of them. The table has 150,000 to 200,000 clones, 60% to 85% seen once; the top ten hold roughly 8.7%. The genes are TRBV13 and TRBJ2-3, with 11 bases fitting TRBD2. The sequence was obtained from a woman aged 45 to 65 with active or convalescent COVID-19. The sample taken for sequencing was peripheral blood. DNA for the CDR3: TGTGCCAGCAGCTCACCCCCGGGACTAGCGGTTTACACAGATACGCAGTATTTT. Its protein is CASSSPPGLAVYTDTQYF.